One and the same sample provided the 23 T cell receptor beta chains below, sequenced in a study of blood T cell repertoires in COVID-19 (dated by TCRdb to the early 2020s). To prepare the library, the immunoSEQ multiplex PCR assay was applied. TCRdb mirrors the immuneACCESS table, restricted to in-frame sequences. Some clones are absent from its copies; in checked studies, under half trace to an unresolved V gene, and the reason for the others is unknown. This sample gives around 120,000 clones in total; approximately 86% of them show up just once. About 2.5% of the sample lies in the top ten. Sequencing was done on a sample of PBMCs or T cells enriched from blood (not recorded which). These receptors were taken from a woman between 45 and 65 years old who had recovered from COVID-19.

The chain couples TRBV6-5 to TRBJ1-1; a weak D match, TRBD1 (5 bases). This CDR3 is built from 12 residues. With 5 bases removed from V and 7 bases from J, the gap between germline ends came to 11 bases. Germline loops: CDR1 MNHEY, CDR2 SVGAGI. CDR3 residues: CASSTQAREAFF. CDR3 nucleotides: TGTGCCAGCAGTACACAGGCCCGTGAAGCTTTCTTT.

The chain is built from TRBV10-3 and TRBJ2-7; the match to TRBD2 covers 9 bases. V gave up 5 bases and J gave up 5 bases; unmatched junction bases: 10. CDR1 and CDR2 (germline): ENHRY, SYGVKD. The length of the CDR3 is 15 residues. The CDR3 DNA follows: TGTGCCATCAGTACCCTAGCGGGGCCGCACGACGAGCAGTACTTC. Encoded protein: CAISTLAGPHDEQYF.

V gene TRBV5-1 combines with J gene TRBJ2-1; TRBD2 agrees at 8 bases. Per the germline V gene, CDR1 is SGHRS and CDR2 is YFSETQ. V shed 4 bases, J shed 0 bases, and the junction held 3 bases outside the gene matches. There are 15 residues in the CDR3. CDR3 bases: TGCGCCAGCAGCCCCGGGGGGGCCTCCTACAATGAGCAGTTCTTC. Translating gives CASSPGGASYNEQFF. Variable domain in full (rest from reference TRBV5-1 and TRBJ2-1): KAGVTQTPRYLIKTRGQQVTLSCSPISGHRSVSWYQQTPGQGLQFLFEYFSETQRNKGNFPGRFSGRQFSNSRSEMNVSTLELGDSALYLCASSPGGASYNEQFFGPGTRLTVL.

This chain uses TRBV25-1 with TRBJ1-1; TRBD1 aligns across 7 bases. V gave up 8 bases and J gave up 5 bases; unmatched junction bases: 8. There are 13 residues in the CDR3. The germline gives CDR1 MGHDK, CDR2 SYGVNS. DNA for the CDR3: TGTGCCAGCGACAGGGCCGGGGGAACTGAAGCTTTCTTT. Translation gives CASDRAGGTEAFF.

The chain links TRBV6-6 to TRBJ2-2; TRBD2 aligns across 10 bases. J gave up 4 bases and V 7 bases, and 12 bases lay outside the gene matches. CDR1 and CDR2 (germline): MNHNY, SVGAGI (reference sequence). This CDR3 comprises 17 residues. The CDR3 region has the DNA TGTGCCAGCACTCGGGTAGCGGGGGGTATAAGCACCGGGGAGCTGTTTTTT. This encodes CASTRVAGGISTGELFF.

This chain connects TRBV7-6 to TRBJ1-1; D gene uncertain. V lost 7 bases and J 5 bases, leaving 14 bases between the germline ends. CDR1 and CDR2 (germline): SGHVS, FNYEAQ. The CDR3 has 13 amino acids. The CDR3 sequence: CASTLRRETEAFF. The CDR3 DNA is TGTGCCAGCACCCTAAGGAGAGAGACTGAAGCTTTCTTT. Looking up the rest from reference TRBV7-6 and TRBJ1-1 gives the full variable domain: GAGVSQSPRYKVTKRGQDVALRCDPISGHVSLYWYRQALGQGPEFLTYFNYEAQQDKSGLPNDRFSAERPEGSISTLTIQRTEQRDSAMYRCASTLRRETEAFFGQGTRLTVV.

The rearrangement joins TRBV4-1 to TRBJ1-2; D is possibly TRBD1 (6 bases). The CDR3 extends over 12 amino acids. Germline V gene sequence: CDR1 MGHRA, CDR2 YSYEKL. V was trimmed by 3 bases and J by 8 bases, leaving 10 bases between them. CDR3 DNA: TGCGCCAGCAGCCATGGACAGAAAGGCTACACCTTC. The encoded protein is CASSHGQKGYTF.

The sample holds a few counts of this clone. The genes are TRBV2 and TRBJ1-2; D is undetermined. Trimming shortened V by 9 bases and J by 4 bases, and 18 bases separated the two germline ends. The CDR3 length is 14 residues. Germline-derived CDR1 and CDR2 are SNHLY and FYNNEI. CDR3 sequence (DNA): TGTGCCAGTTCTAAAGACCCACGGGGCTATGGCTACACCTTC. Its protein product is CASSKDPRGYGYTF. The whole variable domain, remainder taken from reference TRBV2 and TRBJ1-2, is EPEVTQTPSHQVTQMGQEVILRCVPISNHLYFYWYRQILGQKVEFLVSFYNNEISEKSEIFDDQFSVERPDGSNFTLKIRSTKLEDSAMYFCASSKDPRGYGYTFGSGTRLTVV.

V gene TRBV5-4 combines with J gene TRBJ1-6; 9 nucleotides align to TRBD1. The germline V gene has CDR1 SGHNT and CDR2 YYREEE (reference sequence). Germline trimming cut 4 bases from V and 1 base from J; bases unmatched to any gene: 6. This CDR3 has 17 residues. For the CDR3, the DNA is TGTGCCAGCAGCGCAACAGGGGGCGCTTCCTATAATTCACCCCTCCACTTT. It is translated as CASSATGGASYNSPLHF.

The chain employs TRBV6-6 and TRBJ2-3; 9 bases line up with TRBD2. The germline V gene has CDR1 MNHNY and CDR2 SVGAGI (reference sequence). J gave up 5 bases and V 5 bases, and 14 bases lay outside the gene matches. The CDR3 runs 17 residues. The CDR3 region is CASSPGGGAIGLDTQYF. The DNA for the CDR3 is TGTGCCAGCAGTCCCGGCGGGGGGGCTATAGGTTTAGATACGCAGTATTTT.

As DNA, the CDR3 is TGTGCCAGCAGTCCCACTTCTGGTAACTATGGCTACACCTTC. This codes for CASSPTSGNYGYTF. The chain has TRBV27 and TRBJ1-2; D unresolved. The CDR3 contains 14 residues. Germline CDR1 and CDR2: MNHEY and SMNVEV (reference sequence). V shed 5 bases and J shed 1 base, with 11 bases lying between them.

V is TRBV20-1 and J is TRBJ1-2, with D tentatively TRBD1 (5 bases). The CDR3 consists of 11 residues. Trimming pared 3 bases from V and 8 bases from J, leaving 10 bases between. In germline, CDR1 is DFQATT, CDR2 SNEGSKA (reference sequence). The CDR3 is CSASPGRGYTF. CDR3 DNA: TGCAGTGCTAGCCCAGGGCGGGGCTACACCTTC.

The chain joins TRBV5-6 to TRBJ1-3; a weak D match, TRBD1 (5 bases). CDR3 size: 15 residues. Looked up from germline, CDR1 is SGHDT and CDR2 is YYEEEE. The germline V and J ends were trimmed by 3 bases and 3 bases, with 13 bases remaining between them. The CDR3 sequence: CASSSATDIGNTIYF. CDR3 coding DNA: TGTGCCAGCAGCTCCGCTACGGACATTGGAAACACCATATATTTT.

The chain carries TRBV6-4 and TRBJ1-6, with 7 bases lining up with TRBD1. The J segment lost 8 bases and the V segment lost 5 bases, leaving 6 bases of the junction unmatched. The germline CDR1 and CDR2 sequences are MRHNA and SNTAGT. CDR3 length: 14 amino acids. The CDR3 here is CASSLETGYSPLHF. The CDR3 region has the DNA TGTGCCAGCAGTCTCGAGACAGGGTATTCACCCCTCCACTTT.

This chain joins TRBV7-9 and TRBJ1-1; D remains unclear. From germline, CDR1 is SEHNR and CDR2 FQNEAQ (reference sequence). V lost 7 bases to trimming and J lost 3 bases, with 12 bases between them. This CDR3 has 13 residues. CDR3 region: CASTLTPYTEAFF. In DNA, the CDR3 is TGTGCCAGCACCCTGACACCCTACACTGAAGCTTTCTTT.

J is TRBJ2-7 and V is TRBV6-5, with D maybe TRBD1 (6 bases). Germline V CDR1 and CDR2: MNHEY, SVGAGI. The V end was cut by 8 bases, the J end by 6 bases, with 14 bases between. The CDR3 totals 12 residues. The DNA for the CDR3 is TGTGCCAGCGTACTACAGGGATCCGAGCAGTACTTC. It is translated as CASVLQGSEQYF.

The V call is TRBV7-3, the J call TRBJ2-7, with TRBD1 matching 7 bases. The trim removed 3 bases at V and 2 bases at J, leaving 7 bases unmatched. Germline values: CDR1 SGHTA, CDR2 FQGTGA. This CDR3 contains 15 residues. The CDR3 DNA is TGTGCCAGCAGCTTGGGAGCCGGGACAGCCTACGAGCAGTACTTC. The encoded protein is CASSLGAGTAYEQYF.

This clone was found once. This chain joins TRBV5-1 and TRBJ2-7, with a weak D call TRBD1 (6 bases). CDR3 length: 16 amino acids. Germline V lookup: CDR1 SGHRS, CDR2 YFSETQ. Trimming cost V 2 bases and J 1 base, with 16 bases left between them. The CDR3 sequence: CASSLNTGTSSYEQYF. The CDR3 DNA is TGCGCCAGCAGCTTAAACACCGGGACATCTTCCTACGAGCAGTACTTC.

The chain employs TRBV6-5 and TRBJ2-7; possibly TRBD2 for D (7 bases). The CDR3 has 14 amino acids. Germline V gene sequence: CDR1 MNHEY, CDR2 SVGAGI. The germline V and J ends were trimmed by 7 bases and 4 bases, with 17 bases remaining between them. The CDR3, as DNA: TGTGCCAGCATGCCCCGGGGGGCCCATTACGAGCAGTACTTC. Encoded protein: CASMPRGAHYEQYF.

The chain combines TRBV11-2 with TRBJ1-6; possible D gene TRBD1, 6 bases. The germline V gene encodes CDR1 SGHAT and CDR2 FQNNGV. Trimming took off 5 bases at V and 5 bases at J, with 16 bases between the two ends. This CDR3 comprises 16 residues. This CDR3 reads CASSPGVWGDNSPLHF. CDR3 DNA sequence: TGTGCCAGCAGCCCAGGGGTCTGGGGAGATAATTCACCCCTCCACTTT.

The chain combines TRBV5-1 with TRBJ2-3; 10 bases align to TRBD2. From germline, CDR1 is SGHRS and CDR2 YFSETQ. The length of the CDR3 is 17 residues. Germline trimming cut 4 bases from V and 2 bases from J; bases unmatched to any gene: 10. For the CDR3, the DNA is TGCGCCAGCAGCGGATTCCTAGCGGGGGAGCTCACAGATACGCAGTATTTT. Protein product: CASSGFLAGELTDTQYF.

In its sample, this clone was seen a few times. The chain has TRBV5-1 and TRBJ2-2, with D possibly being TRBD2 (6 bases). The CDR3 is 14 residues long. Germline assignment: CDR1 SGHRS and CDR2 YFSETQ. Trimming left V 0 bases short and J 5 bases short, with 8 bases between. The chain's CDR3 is CASSLGGRTGELFF. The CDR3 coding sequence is TGCGCCAGCAGCTTGGGAGGGAGGACCGGGGAGCTGTTTTTT.

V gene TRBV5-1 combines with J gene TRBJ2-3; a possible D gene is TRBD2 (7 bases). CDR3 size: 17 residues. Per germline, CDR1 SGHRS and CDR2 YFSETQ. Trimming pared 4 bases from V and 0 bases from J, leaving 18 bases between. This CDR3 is CASSPDVGGPSTDTQYF. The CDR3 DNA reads TGCGCCAGCAGCCCCGATGTCGGGGGGCCTAGCACAGATACGCAGTATTTT.